A selection of T cell receptor beta chains follows, all from one sample in a study of blood T cells in healthy people across ages. One entry per CDR3 protein results from TCRdb running MiXCR on the 5' RACE reads. The sample shows over 950,000 distinct CDR3 sequences, roughly 50% of them seen only once. Sequencing used blood. All receptors derive from an older woman in good health. Both conserved end residues are part of each CDR3. Each record gives: clone size, V gene, D gene, J gene, CDR3 DNA, CDR3 protein. D genes are given only for firm matches. Clone size is shown for a subset of rows, as once, few, many or a class of expanded clone.

>few|TRBV29-1|NA|TRBJ2-6
TGCAGCGTTGAAAGTGGTACGGATAGGTCTGGGGCCAACGTCCTGACTTTC
CSVESGTDRSGANVLTF
>few|TRBV4-1|TRBD1|TRBJ2-5
TGCGCCAGCAGCCAAGGGAGACAGGGAAGAGAGACCCAGTACTTC
CASSQGRQGRETQYF
>NA|TRBV3-1|NA|TRBJ2-1
TGTGCCAGCAGCCCACCCGGGACCCCAAGGGGAAAGTTCTTC
CASSPPGTPRGKFF
>few|TRBV9|NA|TRBJ2-7
TGTGCCAGCAGCTCCGCATCCTCTAGCTTCAGGGGCTACGAGCAGTACTTC
CASSSASSSFRGYEQYF
>NA|TRBV20-1|TRBD2|TRBJ2-1
TGCAGTGCTTGGGACTACTACAATGAGCAGTTCTTC
CSAWDYYNEQFF
>NA|TRBV30|NA|TRBJ2-6
TGTGCCTGGAATAGGGGCACGGCCAACGTCCTGACTTTC
CAWNRGTANVLTF
>NA|TRBV20-1|NA|TRBJ2-1
TGCAGTGCTAGGTTCACGACTGAGCAGTTCTTC
CSARFTTEQFF
>few|TRBV7-6|NA|TRBJ2-3
TGTGCCAGCAGCTTAATCGGCGCAGATACGCAGTATTTT
CASSLIGADTQYF
>NA|TRBV27|TRBD2|TRBJ2-7
TGTGCCAGCAGGACTAGCGGGATTGACGAGCAGTACTTC
CASRTSGIDEQYF
>NA|TRBV7-9|NA|TRBJ2-3
TGTGCCAACATGCAGGGGTTCTCCGATACGCAGTATTTT
CANMQGFSDTQYF
>many|TRBV4-1|TRBD1|TRBJ2-1
TGCGCCAGCAGTCAATCCGGGACAGGCGCGACCGCTAAATACAATGAGCAGTTCTTC
CASSQSGTGATAKYNEQFF
>few|TRBV28|TRBD1|TRBJ2-7
TGTGCCAGCAGTTGGGACAGGGGCTCCTCCTACGAGCAGTACTTC
CASSWDRGSSYEQYF
>NA|TRBV7-2|TRBD2|TRBJ2-1
TGTGCCAGCAGCTTAGTACTAGCGGCCTCCCTCTCCTACAATGAGCAGTTCTTC
CASSLVLAASLSYNEQFF
>NA|TRBV2|TRBD1|TRBJ1-5
TGTGCCAGCAGAAGATCGACAGGGGGATATAGCAATCAGCCCCAGCATTTT
CASRRSTGGYSNQPQHF
>NA|TRBV2|TRBD2|TRBJ2-1
TGTGCCAGCAGTGAAGCTCTAGCGGAGTACAATGAGCAGTTCTTC
CASSEALAEYNEQFF